The 21 T cell receptor beta chains listed next were all sequenced from one sample in a study of blood T cell repertoires in COVID-19. Method: immunoSEQ multiplex PCR; TCRdb's copy keeps in-frame clones and lacks some. Altogether over 200,000 clones are present, around 84% being singletons, with the ten largest covering over 2%. Sequenced sample: peripheral blood. The receptor source for this set is a man aged 40-49 years who had recovered from COVID-19.

The chain uses TRBV6-5 and TRBJ1-1; TRBD1 matches 8 bases. CDR3 size: 16 residues. The V gene end was trimmed by 1 base and the J gene end by 1 base; junction bases not matched to a gene: 5. Germline-derived CDR1 and CDR2 are MNHEY and SVGAGI. The DNA of the CDR3 is TGTGCCAGCAGTTACTTCTGGACAGGGAAGAACACTGAAGCTTTCTTT. Encoded protein: CASSYFWTGKNTEAFF.

J is TRBJ2-7 and V is TRBV7-2; 7 bases map to TRBD2. Looked up from germline, CDR1 is SGHTA and CDR2 is FQGNSA. This CDR3 has 13 residues. Trimming took 5 bases from V and 3 from J; bases not matched to a gene: 4. This CDR3 reads CASSIPSGYEQYF. The CDR3 bases are TGTGCCAGCAGCATCCCTAGCGGCTACGAGCAGTACTTC.

V and J are TRBV5-4 and TRBJ1-3, with D unresolved. With 7 bases removed from V and 4 bases from J, the gap between germline ends came to 15 bases. Germline V gives CDR1 SGHNT, CDR2 YYREEE (reference sequence). This CDR3 is built from 14 residues. The CDR3 nucleotides are TGTGCCAGCGGGCTAGATGGGAGAGGAAACACCATATATTTT. Translated: CASGLDGRGNTIYF. Full variable domain (rest looked up from reference TRBV5-4 and TRBJ1-3): ETGVTQSPTHLIKTRGQQVTLRCSSQSGHNTVSWYQQALGQGPQFIFQYYREEENGRGNFPPRFSGLQFPNYSSELNVNALELDDSALYLCASGLDGRGNTIYFGEGSWLTVV.

The chain links TRBV6-5 to TRBJ1-2; TRBD1 might be the D (6 bases). The CDR3 extends over 14 amino acids. CDR1 is MNHEY and CDR2 is SVGAGI in the germline V gene. V lost 6 bases and J lost 2, with 13 bases in between. CDR3 sequence: CASRRGQFNYGYTF. The CDR3 nucleotides are TGTGCCAGCAGGCGAGGACAGTTCAACTATGGCTACACCTTC.

This clone has a single count. The genes are TRBV6-5 and TRBJ1-2; possible D gene TRBD1, 6 bases. CDR3 length: 14 amino acids. Germline CDR1 MNHEY, CDR2 SVGAGI. Trimming shortened V by 6 bases and J by 8 bases, and 19 bases separated the two germline ends. This CDR3 reads CASRGSSGGRGYTF. The CDR3 nucleotides are TGTGCCAGCAGGGGTAGTAGCGGGGGGCGAGGCTACACCTTC.

This chain links TRBV27 with TRBJ2-1; 8 bases are a match to TRBD2. After removal of 4 bases from V and 9 bases from J, the junction contained 11 bases not matched to a gene. Germline values: CDR1 MNHEY, CDR2 SMNVEV (reference sequence). The CDR3 contains 15 residues. This chain's CDR3 is CASSSSGGPSSEQFF. The CDR3 DNA reads TGTGCCAGCAGTTCGTCGGGGGGGCCATCCTCTGAGCAGTTCTTC.

V gene TRBV5-5 combines with J gene TRBJ1-6; no definite D call. Germline-derived CDR1 and CDR2 are SGHKS and YYEKEE (reference sequence). Deletions cut 2 bases from V and 8 bases from J, with 5 bases between. This CDR3 spans 12 amino acids. CDR3 loop: CASSLYDSPLHF. DNA of the CDR3: TGTGCCAGCAGCTTATATGATTCACCCCTCCACTTT.

The chain uses TRBV5-4 and TRBJ2-1; TRBD1 matches 9 bases. The CDR3 extends over 15 amino acids. Losses at the gene ends were 5 bases for V and 9 bases for J; bases not matched to a gene: 12. CDR1 and CDR2 (germline): SGHNT, YYREEE (reference sequence). CDR3 nucleotide sequence: TGTGCCAGCAGGAAAACCGGGACAGGGATCCGTGAGCAGTTCTTC. Protein sequence: CASRKTGTGIREQFF. The full variable domain, in which reference TRBV5-4 and TRBJ2-1 provide the parts outside the CDR3, is ETGVTQSPTHLIKTRGQQVTLRCSSQSGHNTVSWYQQALGQGPQFIFQYYREEENGRGNFPPRFSGLQFPNYSSELNVNALELDDSALYLCASRKTGTGIREQFFGPGTRLTVL.

The rearrangement joins TRBV2 to TRBJ1-4; TRBD1 matches at 11 bases. V dropped 6 bases and J dropped 7; count of bases not matched to a gene: 1. The CDR3 runs to 13 residues. Germline assignment: CDR1 SNHLY and CDR2 FYNNEI. CDR3 DNA: TGTGCCAGCAGGGACAGGGGGCCTGAAAAACTGTTTTTT. This sequence encodes CASRDRGPEKLFF.

This rearrangement joins TRBV27 to TRBJ1-1; possibly TRBD1 for D (6 bases). The CDR3 is 14 residues long. Trimming took 6 bases from V and 2 from J, leaving 13 bases between them. CDR1 is MNHEY, CDR2 SMNVEV, per germline (reference sequence). The CDR3 spells CASRQTGVNTEAFF. The CDR3 DNA is TGTGCCAGCAGACAGACAGGAGTCAACACTGAAGCTTTCTTT.

The genes are TRBV27 and TRBJ1-6, with D perhaps TRBD1 (6 bases). Germline CDR1 MNHEY, CDR2 SMNVEV (reference sequence). The V end was cut by 3 bases, the J end by 14 bases, with 14 bases between. This CDR3 region has 13 residues. CDR3 in amino acids: CASSFGGAQSLHF. The CDR3 DNA sequence: TGTGCCAGCAGTTTCGGGGGGGCTCAATCCCTCCACTTT.

CDR3 bases: TGCGCCAGCAGCCAAGATCAAGCTGGGGACGGGACTAGCGGGAGGTGGGAGACCCAGTACTTC. Its protein is CASSQDQAGDGTSGRWETQYF. This chain uses TRBV4-3 with TRBJ2-5, with 15 bases lining up with TRBD2. The V and J ends lost 0 bases and 5 bases, in that order; junction bases with no gene match: 16. The CDR3 sequence is 21 residues long. The germline V gene encodes CDR1 LGHNA and CDR2 YSLEER.

This clone is a singleton in its sample. This chain joins TRBV5-1 and TRBJ2-1, with D perhaps matching TRBD2 (6 bases). Trimming pared 4 bases from V and 0 bases from J, leaving 14 bases between. This CDR3 contains 16 residues. The germline CDR1 and CDR2 sequences are SGHRS and YFSETQ. In DNA, the CDR3 is TGCGCCAGCAGCCCGGGGGACTTCAGCTCCTACAATGAGCAGTTCTTC. It specifies CASSPGDFSSYNEQFF.

This chain uses TRBV27 with TRBJ2-4; a weak D match, TRBD2 (5 bases). The CDR3 contains 15 residues. The germline CDR1 and CDR2 sequences are MNHEY and SMNVEV (reference sequence). V shed 0 bases and J shed 0 bases, with 6 bases lying between them. The CDR3 is CASSLSGLAKNIQYF. The CDR3 region has the DNA TGTGCCAGCAGTTTATCCGGACTAGCCAAAAACATTCAGTACTTC.

This clone was seen a few times. This sequence joins TRBV6-1 and TRBJ1-5; the D gene is possibly TRBD1 (5 bases). The CDR3 covers 15 residues. Germline V gene sequence: CDR1 MNHNS, CDR2 SASEGT. Trimming removed 2 bases at V and 9 bases at J, with 17 bases between. The CDR3 DNA is TGTGCCAGCAGTGAATCGGACAATCCCTGGAGGCCCCAGCATTTT. This translates into CASSESDNPWRPQHF.

The chain joins TRBV29-1 to TRBJ1-1, with 10 nucleotides matching TRBD1. The CDR3 consists of 15 residues. J lost 5 bases, V lost 7 bases, and 13 bases had no gene match. Germline loops: CDR1 SQVTM, CDR2 ANQGSEA. The CDR3 reads CSAPWDRGFETEAFF. The CDR3, as DNA: TGCAGCGCCCCATGGGACAGGGGATTTGAGACTGAAGCTTTCTTT. The whole variable domain, filled in from reference TRBV29-1 and TRBJ1-1, reads SAVISQKPSRDICQRGTSLTIQCQVDSQVTMMFWYRQQPGQSLTLIATANQGSEATYESGFVIDKFPISRPNLTFSTLTVSNMSPEDSSIYLCSAPWDRGFETEAFFGQGTRLTVV.

The V gene is TRBV19, the J gene TRBJ2-4, with D tentatively TRBD2 (6 bases). Trimming took 3 bases from V and 3 from J, leaving 6 bases between them. The CDR3 consists of 13 residues. The V gene's germline CDR1 is LNHDA and CDR2 SQIVND (reference sequence). The CDR3 sequence: CASSMGLKNIQYF. As DNA, the CDR3 is TGTGCCAGTAGTATGGGACTCAAAAACATTCAGTACTTC.

V is TRBV5-1 and J is TRBJ2-7; 9 bases fit TRBD1. Unmatched junction bases numbered 3, after V lost 0 bases and J lost 2 bases. The CDR3 is made up of 15 amino acids. Germline values: CDR1 SGHRS, CDR2 YFSETQ. CDR3 in DNA: TGCGCCAGCAGCTTGGATTGGGACAGGGCCTACGAGCAGTACTTC. It specifies CASSLDWDRAYEQYF.

The chain uses TRBV6-1 and TRBJ1-5; TRBD1 agrees at 8 bases. This CDR3 region has 15 residues. CDR1 and CDR2 from the germline V gene are MNHNS and SASEGT. With V trimmed by 3 bases and J by 0 bases, 1 base remained unmatched. Here the CDR3 reads CASSDQGASNQPQHF. In nucleotides, the CDR3 is TGTGCCAGCAGTGACCAGGGGGCTAGCAATCAGCCCCAGCATTTT.

The chain employs TRBV28 and TRBJ2-5, with 11 bases identical to TRBD1. Germline V gene data show CDR1 as MDHEN and CDR2 as SYDVKM. The CDR3 has 14 residues. V shed 4 bases, J shed 5 bases, and the junction held 3 bases outside the gene matches. The CDR3 sequence is CASSSGQGVETQYF. CDR3 coding DNA: TGTGCCAGCAGTTCGGGACAGGGGGTCGAGACCCAGTACTTC.

The chain links TRBV2 to TRBJ1-4, with 7 bases fitting TRBD1. The germline CDR1 and CDR2 sequences are SNHLY and FYNNEI. V dropped 9 bases and J dropped 6; count of bases not matched to a gene: 10. The CDR3 is 14 residues long. This CDR3 reads CASIRQGGDEKLFF. CDR3 bases: TGTGCCAGTATACGACAGGGCGGAGATGAAAAACTGTTTTTT.